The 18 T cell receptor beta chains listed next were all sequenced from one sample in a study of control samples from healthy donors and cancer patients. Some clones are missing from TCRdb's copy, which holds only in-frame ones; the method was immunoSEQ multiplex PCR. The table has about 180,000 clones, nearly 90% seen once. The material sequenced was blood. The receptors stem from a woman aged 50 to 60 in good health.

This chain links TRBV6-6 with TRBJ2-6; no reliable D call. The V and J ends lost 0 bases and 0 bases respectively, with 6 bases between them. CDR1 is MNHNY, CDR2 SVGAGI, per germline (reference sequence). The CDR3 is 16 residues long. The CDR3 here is CASSYSIGSGANVLTF. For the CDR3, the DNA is TGTGCCAGCAGTTACTCGATCGGCTCTGGGGCCAACGTCCTGACTTTC.

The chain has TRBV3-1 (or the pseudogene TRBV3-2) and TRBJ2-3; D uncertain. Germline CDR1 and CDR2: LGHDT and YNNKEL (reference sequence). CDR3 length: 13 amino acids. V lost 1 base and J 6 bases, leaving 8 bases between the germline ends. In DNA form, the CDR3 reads TGTGCCAGCAGCCAAGGTTCGAGGGATACGCAGTATTTT. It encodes CASSQGSRDTQYF.

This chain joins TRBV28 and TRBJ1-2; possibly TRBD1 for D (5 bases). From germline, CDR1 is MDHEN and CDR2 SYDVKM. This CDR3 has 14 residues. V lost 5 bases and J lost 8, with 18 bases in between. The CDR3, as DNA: TGTGCCAGCAGTCGAGGGACGTGGCAGGGAGGCTACACCTTC. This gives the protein CASSRGTWQGGYTF.

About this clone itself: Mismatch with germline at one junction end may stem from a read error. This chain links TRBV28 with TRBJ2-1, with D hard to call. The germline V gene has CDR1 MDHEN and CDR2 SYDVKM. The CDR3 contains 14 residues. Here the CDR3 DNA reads TGTGCCAGCAGTTTTGGAACACCCTACAATGGGCAGTTCTTC. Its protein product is CASSFGTPYNGQFF. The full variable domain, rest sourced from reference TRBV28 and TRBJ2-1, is DVKVTQSSRYLVKRTGEKVFLECVQDMDHENMFWYRQDPGLGLRLIYFSYDVKMKEKGDIPEGYSVSREKKERFSLILESASTNQTSMYLCASSFGTPYNGQFFGPGTRLTVL.

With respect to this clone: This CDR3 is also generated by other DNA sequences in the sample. CDR3 in DNA: TGTGCCAGCAGACGGGGAAACCAAGAGACCCAGTACTTC. It is translated as CASRRGNQETQYF. V is TRBV6-5 and J is TRBJ2-5; TRBD2 might be the D (5 bases). The CDR3 has 13 residues. V was shortened by 6 bases and J by 0 bases, with 8 bases between the two germline ends. CDR1 and CDR2 (germline): MNHEY, SVGAGI.

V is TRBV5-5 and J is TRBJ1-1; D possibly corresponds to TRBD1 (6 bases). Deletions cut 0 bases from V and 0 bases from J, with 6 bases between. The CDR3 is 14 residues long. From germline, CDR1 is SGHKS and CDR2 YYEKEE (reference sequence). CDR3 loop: CASSLDRVNTEAFF. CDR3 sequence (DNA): TGTGCCAGCAGCTTGGACAGGGTGAACACTGAAGCTTTCTTT.

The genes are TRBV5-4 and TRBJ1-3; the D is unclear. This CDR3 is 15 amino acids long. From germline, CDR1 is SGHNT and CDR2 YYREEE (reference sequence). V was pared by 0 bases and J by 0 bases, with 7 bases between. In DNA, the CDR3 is TGTGCCAGCAGCTTGGAGGTCCACTCTGGAAACACCATATATTTT. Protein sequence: CASSLEVHSGNTIYF.

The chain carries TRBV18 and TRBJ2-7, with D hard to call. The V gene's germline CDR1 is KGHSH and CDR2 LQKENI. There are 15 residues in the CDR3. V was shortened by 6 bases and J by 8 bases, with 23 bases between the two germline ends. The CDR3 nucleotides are TGTGCCAGCTCCCAGTATCCCGGGCAGTCCGGCCAGCAGTACTTC. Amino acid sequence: CASSQYPGQSGQQYF.

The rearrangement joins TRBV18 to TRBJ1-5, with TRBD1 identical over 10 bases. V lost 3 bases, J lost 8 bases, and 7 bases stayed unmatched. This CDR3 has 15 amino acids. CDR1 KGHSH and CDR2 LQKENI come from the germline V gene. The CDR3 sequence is CASSPETGGQKPQHF. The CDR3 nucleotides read TGTGCCAGCTCACCCGAGACAGGGGGCCAGAAGCCCCAGCATTTT.

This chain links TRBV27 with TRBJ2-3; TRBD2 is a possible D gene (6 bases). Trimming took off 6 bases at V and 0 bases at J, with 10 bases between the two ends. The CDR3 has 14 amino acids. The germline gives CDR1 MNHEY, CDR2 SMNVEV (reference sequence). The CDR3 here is CASRRDFSTDTQYF. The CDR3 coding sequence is TGTGCCAGCAGACGGGACTTTAGCACAGATACGCAGTATTTT.

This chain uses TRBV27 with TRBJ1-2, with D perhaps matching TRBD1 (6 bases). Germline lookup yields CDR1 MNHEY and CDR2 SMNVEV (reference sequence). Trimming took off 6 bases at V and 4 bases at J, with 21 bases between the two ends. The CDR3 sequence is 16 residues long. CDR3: CASSLERGGRFYGYTF. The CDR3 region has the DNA TGTGCCAGCAGCCTGGAACGGGGGGGGCGCTTCTATGGCTACACCTTC.

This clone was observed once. The CDR3 bases are TGTGCCAGCAGCTTGATTACAGTAAACACTGAAGCTTTCTTT. This gives the protein CASSLITVNTEAFF. This chain joins TRBV5-6 and TRBJ1-1; D is undetermined. The CDR3 is 14 amino acids. In germline, CDR1 is SGHDT, CDR2 YYEEEE. Between the trimmed V and J ends, which lost 1 base and 2 bases, there was a span of 9 bases. Based on the CDR3 plus reference TRBV5-6 and TRBJ1-1, the full variable domain is DAGVTQSPTHLIKTRGQQVTLRCSPKSGHDTVSWYQQALGQGPQFIFQYYEEEERQRGNFPDRFSGHQFPNYSSELNVNALLLGDSALYLCASSLITVNTEAFFGQGTRLTVV.

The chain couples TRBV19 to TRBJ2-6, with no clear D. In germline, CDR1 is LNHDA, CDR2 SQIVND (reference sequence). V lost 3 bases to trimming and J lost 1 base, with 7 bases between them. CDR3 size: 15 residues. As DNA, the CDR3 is TGTGCCAGTAGTATCCTACCGTCTGGGGCCAACGTCCTGACTTTC. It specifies CASSILPSGANVLTF.

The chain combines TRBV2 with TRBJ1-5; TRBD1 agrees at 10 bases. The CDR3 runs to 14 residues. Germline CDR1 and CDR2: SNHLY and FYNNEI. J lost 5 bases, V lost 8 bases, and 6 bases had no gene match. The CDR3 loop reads CASFVGTGDQPQHF. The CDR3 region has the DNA TGTGCCAGCTTCGTCGGGACAGGGGATCAGCCCCAGCATTTT.

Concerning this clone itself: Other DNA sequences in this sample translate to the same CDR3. CDR3 DNA sequence: TGTGCCAGCAGTGAGGCAGGTACTAGCACAGATACGCAGTATTTT. It yields the protein CASSEAGTSTDTQYF. The V and J genes are TRBV2 and TRBJ2-3, with no clear D. Looked up from germline, CDR1 is SNHLY and CDR2 is FYNNEI. This CDR3 is built from 15 residues. With 3 bases removed from V and 0 bases from J, the gap between germline ends came to 10 bases.

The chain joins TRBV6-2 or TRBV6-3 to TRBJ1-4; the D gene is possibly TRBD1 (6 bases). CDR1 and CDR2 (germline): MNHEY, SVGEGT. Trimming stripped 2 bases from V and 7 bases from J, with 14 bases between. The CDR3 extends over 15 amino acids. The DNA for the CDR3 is TGTGCCAGCAGTTACGAACGGGGAGGGGGTGAAAAACTGTTTTTT. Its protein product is CASSYERGGGEKLFF.

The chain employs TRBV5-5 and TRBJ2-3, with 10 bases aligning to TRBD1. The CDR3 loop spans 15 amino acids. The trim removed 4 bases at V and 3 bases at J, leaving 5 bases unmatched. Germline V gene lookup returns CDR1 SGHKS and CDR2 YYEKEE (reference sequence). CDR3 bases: TGTGCCAGCAGCAACCGACAGGGGGCAACAGATACGCAGTATTTT. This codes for CASSNRQGATDTQYF.

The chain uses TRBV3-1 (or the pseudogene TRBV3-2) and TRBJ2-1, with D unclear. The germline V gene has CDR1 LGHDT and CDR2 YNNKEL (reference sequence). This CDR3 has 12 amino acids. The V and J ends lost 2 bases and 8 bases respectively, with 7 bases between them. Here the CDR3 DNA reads TGTGCCAGCAGCCAAACGCCGCATGAGCAGTTCTTC. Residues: CASSQTPHEQFF.